One sample yielded the 22 T cell receptor beta chains listed below, sequenced in a study of T-cell memory formation after mild COVID-19. TCRdb recomputed calls from the 5' RACE reads with MiXCR, one row per CDR3 protein. The sample lists about 360,000 distinct CDR3 sequences, 13% to 15% seen once, with around a fifth in the top ten. The sample consisted of PBMCs or a T cell subset sorted from them (not recorded which). The receptors stem from a man younger than 35 who had mild COVID-19 (a few samples of this study predate the infection). Cell type and time point are not known.

This clonotype turned up a few times. The gene calls are TRBV4-1 and TRBJ2-7; 7 nucleotides agree with TRBD1. The CDR3 consists of 15 residues. V lost 1 base and J lost 4; bases outside the gene matches: 7. Germline V lookup: CDR1 MGHRA, CDR2 YSYEKL. The CDR3 region is CASSQVGDSFYEQYF. The DNA of the CDR3 is TGCGCCAGCAGCCAAGTGGGGGACAGCTTTTACGAGCAGTACTTC.

This clonotype was observed a handful of times. At one of its ends the junction is not consistent with the germline gene, which may arise from a read error. This rearrangement joins TRBV7-7 to TRBJ2-1; 9 nucleotides match TRBD1. The CDR3 has 13 amino acids. Germline CDR1 is SSHAT and CDR2 is FNYEAQ (reference sequence). In DNA form, the CDR3 reads TGTGCTAGCAGCCCCAACAGGGGGCAGGAGCAGTTCTTC. Protein sequence: CASSPNRGQEQFF.

V usage is TRBV9 and J usage is TRBJ2-1; 9 bases are shared with TRBD2. The CDR3 sequence is 15 residues long. V was clipped by 3 bases and J by 4 bases; unmatched bases: 5. The germline CDR1 and CDR2 sequences are SGDLS and YYNGEE. The DNA for the CDR3 is TGTGCCAGCAGCGGCTTGCGGGGGGGATACAATGAGCAGTTCTTC. Encoded protein: CASSGLRGGYNEQFF.

This clonotype appeared a few times. A read error may account for a junction end that differs from germline. The rearrangement links TRBV12-3 or TRBV12-4 to TRBJ1-6, with TRBD1 matching 7 bases. The CDR3 sequence is 16 residues long. The CDR3 sequence is CDSSLGQVWSLGGLHF. The CDR3 DNA is TGTGACAGCAGCCTCGGACAGGTTTGGTCCCTCGGGGGCCTCCACTTT.

The chain recombines TRBV5-1 with TRBJ2-7; 11 positions agree with TRBD2. The DNA end lines up better with TRBJ2-1; the J call may be wrong. This CDR3 has 16 amino acids. In germline, CDR1 is SGHRS, CDR2 YFSETQ. The CDR3 is CASSLRALAGGHEQFF. CDR3 sequence (DNA): TGCGCCAGCAGCTTGCGGGCGCTAGCGGGGGGTCACGAGCAGTTCTTC.

This clonotype came up many times. The chain links TRBV18 to TRBJ2-3; 9 nucleotides line up with TRBD1. This CDR3 comprises 14 residues. Trimming cost V 6 bases and J 3 bases; bases outside gene matches: 4. Germline CDR1 is KGHSH and CDR2 is LQKENI. CDR3 in amino acids: CASSPGTGTDTQYF. CDR3 bases: TGTGCCAGCTCGCCCGGGACAGGGACAGATACGCAGTATTTT.

The CDR3 nucleotides read TGTGCCAGCAGCTTCCAGGTTCGGGATGAGCAGTTCTTC. This encodes CASSFQVRDEQFF. The chain couples TRBV7-3 to TRBJ2-1; D remains unclear. V gave up 3 bases and J gave up 8 bases, with 11 bases separating them. CDR3 length equals 13 residues. Germline CDR1 SGHTA, CDR2 FQGTGA.

The chain joins TRBV24-1 to TRBJ2-3, with D perhaps matching TRBD1 (7 bases). Between the trimmed V and J ends, which lost 4 bases and 1 base, there was a span of 11 bases. From germline, CDR1 is KGHDR and CDR2 SFDVKD. This CDR3 spans 15 amino acids. For the CDR3, the DNA is TGTGCCACCAGTGACCCCAGGGGGGGCACAGATACGCAGTATTTT. Its protein is CATSDPRGGTDTQYF.

The J gene is TRBJ2-1, the V gene TRBV5-6; 9 bases fit TRBD1. J lost 7 bases, V lost 4 bases, and 6 bases had no gene match. Germline values: CDR1 SGHDT, CDR2 YYEEEE. The CDR3 is made up of 14 amino acids. CDR3 coding DNA: TGTGCCAGCAGCAAGCCGGGACAGGGTAATGAGCAGTTCTTC. It yields the protein CASSKPGQGNEQFF.

This clonotype occurred a few times. The chain is built from TRBV6-5 and TRBJ1-1, with a tentative D call TRBD1 (5 bases). Per germline, CDR1 MNHEY and CDR2 SVGAGI. The CDR3 loop spans 14 amino acids. The V end lost 6 bases, the J end lost 5 bases, and 16 bases lay between the germline ends. This CDR3 is CASSPPGYETEAFF. DNA of the CDR3: TGTGCCAGCAGCCCCCCAGGGTATGAAACTGAAGCTTTCTTT.

This clonotype was seen at least ten times. The chain couples TRBV3-1 to TRBJ1-1; D is possibly TRBD1 (5 bases). Germline CDR1 and CDR2: LGHDT and YNNKEL (reference sequence). The CDR3 runs to 14 residues. V was pared by 2 bases and J by 7 bases, with 14 bases between. The DNA of the CDR3 is TGTGCCAGCAGCCAAAACCCCGGGACCAGTGAAGCTTTCTTT. It yields the protein CASSQNPGTSEAFF.

The V call is TRBV9, the J call TRBJ2-1, with D unresolved. CDR1 and CDR2 (germline): SGDLS, YYNGEE. There are 13 residues in the CDR3. Trimming left V 0 bases short and J 7 bases short, with 8 bases between. In nucleotides, the CDR3 is TGTGCCAGCAGCGTAGCCCCACAGAATGAGCAGTTCTTC. Its translation: CASSVAPQNEQFF.

This sequence joins TRBV20-1 and TRBJ1-1, with D hard to call. The CDR3 is 13 residues long. The V gene lost 6 bases and the J gene lost 0 bases, with 11 bases spanning the gap. The germline CDR1 and CDR2 sequences are DFQATT and SNEGSKA (reference sequence). The CDR3 sequence is CSASKPLNTEAFF. DNA of the CDR3: TGCAGTGCCAGCAAGCCTCTGAACACTGAAGCTTTCTTT.

This clonotype has only a few counts. This sequence joins TRBV10-3 and TRBJ1-2, with D uncertain. Trimming removed 1 base at V and 4 bases at J, with 7 bases between. The CDR3 covers 13 residues. The V gene's germline CDR1 is ENHRY and CDR2 SYGVKD. The DNA of the CDR3 is TGTGCCATCAGTGAGTACGGCCTCTATGGCTACACCTTC. Amino acids: CAISEYGLYGYTF.

This clonotype was recorded at least ten times. The chain has TRBV4-1 and TRBJ1-2; D remains unclear. Per the germline V gene, CDR1 is MGHRA and CDR2 is YSYEKL. The CDR3 is made up of 12 amino acids. The V end was cut by 1 base, the J end by 8 bases, with 8 bases between. The CDR3 nucleotides are TGCGCCAGCAGCCAAGGAACAGTCGGCTACACCTTC. It codes for CASSQGTVGYTF.

In this sample, this clonotype turned up a few times. This chain joins TRBV5-1 and TRBJ2-3; TRBD2 matches 11 bases. V trimming: 4 bases; J trimming: 5 bases; junction bases outside the gene matches: 6. The germline V gene has CDR1 SGHRS and CDR2 YFSETQ. The CDR3 extends over 15 amino acids. The DNA of the CDR3 is TGCGCCAGCAGCCTGACTAGCGGGGCGGGAGATACGCAGTATTTT. Translating gives CASSLTSGAGDTQYF.

Only a few counts were recorded for this clonotype. The V call is TRBV29-1, the J call TRBJ1-2, with a tentative D call TRBD1 (6 bases). The CDR3 runs 13 residues. Trimming cost V 0 bases and J 12 bases, with 17 bases left between them. The germline CDR1 and CDR2 sequences are SQVTM and ANQGSEA. The CDR3 spells CSVEEGGGAADTF. The CDR3 DNA reads as TGCAGCGTTGAAGAAGGAGGGGGAGCGGCAGACACCTTC. The whole variable domain, remainder taken from reference TRBV29-1 and TRBJ1-2, is SAVISQKPSRDICQRGTSLTIQCQVDSQVTMMFWYRQQPGQSLTLIATANQGSEATYESGFVIDKFPISRPNLTFSTLTVSNMSPEDSSIYLCSVEEGGGAADTFGSGTRLTVV.

The rearrangement joins TRBV5-1 to TRBJ1-1; a weak D match, TRBD1 (5 bases). Germline V gene sequence: CDR1 SGHRS, CDR2 YFSETQ. The CDR3 sequence is 15 residues long. V lost 0 bases and J lost 3, with 12 bases in between. Here the CDR3 reads CASSLGTRRDTEAFF. Written as DNA, the CDR3 is TGCGCCAGCAGCTTGGGGACACGGCGGGACACTGAAGCTTTCTTT.

At least ten counts were recorded for this clonotype. V gene TRBV4-1 combines with J gene TRBJ1-3; 9 bases are a match to TRBD1. CDR3 length: 19 residues. The germline CDR1 and CDR2 sequences are MGHRA and YSYEKL. V shed 2 bases and J 0 bases; nucleotides not matched to a gene: 11. The CDR3 nucleotides read TGCGCCAGCAGCCAAATCCCGGGACAGGGAATGAGCTCTGGAAACACCATATATTTT. Translated: CASSQIPGQGMSSGNTIYF.

The table lists this clonotype with a few counts. The chain links TRBV20-1 to TRBJ2-5; D gene ambiguous. This CDR3 spans 15 amino acids. The germline V gene encodes CDR1 DFQATT and CDR2 SNEGSKA (reference sequence). The V end was cut by 2 bases, the J end by 1 base, with 14 bases between. The CDR3: CSARHLAASQETQYF. As DNA, the CDR3 is TGCAGTGCTAGACACCTGGCAGCTAGCCAAGAGACCCAGTACTTC.

This clonotype was seen repeatedly, ten times or more. J is TRBJ2-3 and V is TRBV4-1, with D hard to call. Trimming pared 2 bases from V and 2 bases from J, leaving 8 bases between. This CDR3 is built from 14 residues. Germline-derived CDR1 and CDR2 are MGHRA and YSYEKL. The CDR3 sequence: CASSQTQVTDTQYF. CDR3 nucleotides: TGCGCCAGCAGCCAAACCCAAGTCACAGATACGCAGTATTTT.

J is TRBJ2-7 and V is TRBV3-1; tentative D call: TRBD1 (6 bases). The CDR3 is 14 residues long. V was shortened by 4 bases and J by 4 bases, with 14 bases between the two germline ends. Germline V gene sequence: CDR1 LGHDT, CDR2 YNNKEL (reference sequence). The CDR3 reads CASSRQDGTYEQYF. The CDR3 DNA reads as TGTGCCAGCAGCCGCCAGGATGGGACATACGAGCAGTACTTC.